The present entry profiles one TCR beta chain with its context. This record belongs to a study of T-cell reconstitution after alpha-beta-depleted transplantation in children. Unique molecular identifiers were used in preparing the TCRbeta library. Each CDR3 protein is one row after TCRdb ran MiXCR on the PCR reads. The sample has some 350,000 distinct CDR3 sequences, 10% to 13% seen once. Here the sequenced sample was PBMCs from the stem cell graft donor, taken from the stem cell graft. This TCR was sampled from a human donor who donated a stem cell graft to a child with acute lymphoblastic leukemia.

DNA for the CDR3: TGCAGCGGGGGACAGGGGAAAGATACGCAGTATTTT. Residues: CSGGQGKDTQYF. V gene TRBV29-1 combines with J gene TRBJ2-3, with 10 positions matching TRBD1. CDR1 and CDR2 from the germline V gene are SQVTM and ANQGSEA. The CDR3 consists of 12 residues. After removal of 7 bases from V and 5 bases from J, the junction contained 3 bases not matched to a gene.